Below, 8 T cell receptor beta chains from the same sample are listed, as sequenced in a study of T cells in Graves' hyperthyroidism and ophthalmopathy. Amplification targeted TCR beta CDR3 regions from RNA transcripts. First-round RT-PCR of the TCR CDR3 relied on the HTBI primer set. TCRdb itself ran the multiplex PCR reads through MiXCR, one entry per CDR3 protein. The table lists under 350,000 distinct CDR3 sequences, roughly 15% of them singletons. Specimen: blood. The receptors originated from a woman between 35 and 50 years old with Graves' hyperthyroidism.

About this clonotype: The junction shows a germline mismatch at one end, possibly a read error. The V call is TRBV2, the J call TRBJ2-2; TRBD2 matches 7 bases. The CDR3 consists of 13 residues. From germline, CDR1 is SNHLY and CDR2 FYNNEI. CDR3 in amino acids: CASREAGRGELFF. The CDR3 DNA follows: TGTGCCAGCAGGGAAGCGGGGAGAGGGGAGCTGTTTTTT.

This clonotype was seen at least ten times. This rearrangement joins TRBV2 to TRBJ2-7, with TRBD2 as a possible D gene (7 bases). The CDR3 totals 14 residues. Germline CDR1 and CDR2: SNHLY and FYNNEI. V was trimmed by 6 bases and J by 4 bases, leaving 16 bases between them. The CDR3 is CASRGAGVRYEQYF. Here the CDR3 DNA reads TGTGCCAGCAGGGGGGCGGGAGTGAGGTACGAGCAGTACTTC.

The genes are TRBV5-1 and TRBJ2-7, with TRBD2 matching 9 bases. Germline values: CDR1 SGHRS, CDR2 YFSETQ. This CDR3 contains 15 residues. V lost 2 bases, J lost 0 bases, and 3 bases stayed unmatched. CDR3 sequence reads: CASSFRSGSSYEQYF. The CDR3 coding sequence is TGCGCCAGCAGCTTCCGTAGCGGGAGCTCCTACGAGCAGTACTTC.

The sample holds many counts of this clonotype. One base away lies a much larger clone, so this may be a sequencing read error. CDR3 amino acids: CASSVQGSTDTQYF. CDR3 in DNA: TGTGCCAGCAGTGTTCAGGGATCCACAGATACGCAGTATTTT. The chain has TRBV2 and TRBJ2-3; weak D call: TRBD1 (5 bases). The germline V gene encodes CDR1 SNHLY and CDR2 FYNNEI. This CDR3 has 14 residues. Trimming stripped 4 bases from V and 2 bases from J, with 10 bases between.

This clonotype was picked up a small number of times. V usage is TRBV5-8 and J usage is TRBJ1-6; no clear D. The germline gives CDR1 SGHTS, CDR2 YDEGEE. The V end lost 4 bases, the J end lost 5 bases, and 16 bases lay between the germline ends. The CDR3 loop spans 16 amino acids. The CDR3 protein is CASSLPGRTNNSPLHF. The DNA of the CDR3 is TGTGCCAGCAGCCTACCCGGACGGACGAATAATTCACCCCTCCACTTT.

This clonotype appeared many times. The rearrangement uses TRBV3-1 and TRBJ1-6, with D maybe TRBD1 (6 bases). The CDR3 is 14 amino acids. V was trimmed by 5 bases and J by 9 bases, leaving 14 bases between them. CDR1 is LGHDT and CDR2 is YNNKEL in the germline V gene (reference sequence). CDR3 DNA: TGTGCCAGCAGCGCTAGTGCAGGGGTTTCACCCCTCCACTTT. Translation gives CASSASAGVSPLHF.

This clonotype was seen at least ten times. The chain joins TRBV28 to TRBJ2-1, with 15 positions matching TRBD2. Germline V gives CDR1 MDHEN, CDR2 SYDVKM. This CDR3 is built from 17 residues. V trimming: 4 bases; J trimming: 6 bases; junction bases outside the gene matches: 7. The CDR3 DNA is TGTGCCAGCAGTTCCGGGACTAGCGGGAGGCTTGGCAATGAGCAGTTCTTC. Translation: CASSSGTSGRLGNEQFF.

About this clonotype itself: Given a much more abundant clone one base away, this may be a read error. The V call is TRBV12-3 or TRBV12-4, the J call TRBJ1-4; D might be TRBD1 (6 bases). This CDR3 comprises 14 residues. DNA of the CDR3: TGTGCCAGCAGTTACGAGGGGGGTAATGGAAAACTGTTTTTT. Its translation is CASSYEGGNGKLFF.